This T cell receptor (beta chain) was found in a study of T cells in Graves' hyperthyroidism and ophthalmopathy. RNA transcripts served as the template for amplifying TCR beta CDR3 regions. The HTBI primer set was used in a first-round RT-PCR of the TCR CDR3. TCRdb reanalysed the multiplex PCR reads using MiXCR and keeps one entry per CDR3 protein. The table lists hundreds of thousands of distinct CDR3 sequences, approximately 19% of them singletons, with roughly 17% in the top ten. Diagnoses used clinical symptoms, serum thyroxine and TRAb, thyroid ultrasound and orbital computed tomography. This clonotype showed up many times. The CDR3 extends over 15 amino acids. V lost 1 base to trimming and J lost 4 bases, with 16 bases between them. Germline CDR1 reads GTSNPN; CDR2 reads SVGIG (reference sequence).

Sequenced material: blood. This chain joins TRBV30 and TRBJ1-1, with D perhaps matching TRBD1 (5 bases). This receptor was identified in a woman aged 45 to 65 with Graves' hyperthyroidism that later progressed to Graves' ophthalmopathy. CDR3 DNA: TGTGCCTGGAGTGGGGGACGGCGGTTAGGCACTGAAGCTTTCTTT. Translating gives CAWSGGRRLGTEAFF.